The clone carrying this TCR beta chain was found many times. With TRAV- and TRBV-specific primers, first-strand cDNA was made, covering the alpha and beta chains. Both a constant-region primer and a V-primer adapter served to amplify TCRs across roughly 20 PCR cycles. MiXCR was run by TCRdb on the reads, yielding one entry per CDR3 protein. The sample has some 88,000 distinct CDR3 sequences, around 9.2% seen once. The entry originates in a study of low-dose radiotherapy and immunotherapy resistance in tumors. Study-wide background: A dose of 1 Gy per fraction every two weeks went to Cohort 2, totaling 13 Gy over 26 weeks. Daily oral aspirin at 300 mg began on cycle 1 day 1 and lasted four cycles.

In germline, CDR1 is GTSNPN, CDR2 SVGIG (reference sequence). The germline V and J ends were trimmed by 0 bases and 2 bases, with 8 bases remaining between them. This CDR3 comprises 13 residues. The time point was: before trial treatment. Patients who could take part had advanced solid tumors with no tumor-infiltrating lymphocytes. Sequences were derived from PBMCs, sampled before treatment. The chain combines TRBV30 with TRBJ2-7; no clear D. The source is a male donor with prostate cancer. CDR3 protein: CAWSVGLTYEQYF. For the CDR3, the DNA is TGTGCCTGGAGTGTAGGGTTAACCTACGAGCAGTACTTC.